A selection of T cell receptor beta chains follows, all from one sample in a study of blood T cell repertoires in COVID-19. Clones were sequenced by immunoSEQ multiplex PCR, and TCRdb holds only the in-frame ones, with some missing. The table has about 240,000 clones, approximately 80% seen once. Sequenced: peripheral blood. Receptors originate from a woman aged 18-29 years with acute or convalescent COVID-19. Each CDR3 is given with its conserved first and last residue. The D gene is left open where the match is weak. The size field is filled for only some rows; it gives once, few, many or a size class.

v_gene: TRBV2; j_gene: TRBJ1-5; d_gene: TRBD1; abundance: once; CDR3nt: TGTGCCAGCAGTGAAGCGGGGACAGGGGGCCAGCCCCAGCATTTT; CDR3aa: CASSEAGTGGQPQHF
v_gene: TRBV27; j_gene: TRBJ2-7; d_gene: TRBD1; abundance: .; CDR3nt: TGTGCCAGCAGTCCCGCGACAGGGGGTAGGGAGCAGTACTTC; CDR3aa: CASSPATGGREQYF
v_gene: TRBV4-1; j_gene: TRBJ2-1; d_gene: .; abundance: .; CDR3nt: TGCGCCAGCAGCCAAGATCCGATCCAAGCGATGGGTGAGCAGTTCTTC; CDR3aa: CASSQDPIQAMGEQFF
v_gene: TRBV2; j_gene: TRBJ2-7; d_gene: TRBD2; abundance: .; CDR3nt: TGTGCCAGCAGTGAACTAGCGGGAGGGCAGTCTCCCTCCTACGAGCAGTACTTC; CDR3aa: CASSELAGGQSPSYEQYF
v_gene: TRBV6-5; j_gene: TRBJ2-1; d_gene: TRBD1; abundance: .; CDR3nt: TGTGCCAGCAGGATAGACAGGGGCCATTTGAATGAGCAGTTCTTC; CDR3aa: CASRIDRGHLNEQFF
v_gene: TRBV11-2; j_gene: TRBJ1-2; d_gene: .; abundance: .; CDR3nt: TGTGCCAGCAGCTTATACGGGGGAGATCCCGTCTACACCTTC; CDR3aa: CASSLYGGDPVYTF
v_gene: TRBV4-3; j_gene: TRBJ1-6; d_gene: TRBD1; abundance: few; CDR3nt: TGCGCCAGCAGCCTTTGGACAGGGGATAAAAGCTCCTATAATTCACCCCTCCACTTT; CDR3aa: CASSLWTGDKSSYNSPLHF
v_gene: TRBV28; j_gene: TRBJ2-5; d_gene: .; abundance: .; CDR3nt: TGTGCCAGCAGTTTGCGCGAGACCCAGTACTTC; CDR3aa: CASSLRETQYF
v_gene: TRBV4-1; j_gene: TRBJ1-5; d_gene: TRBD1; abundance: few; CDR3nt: TGCGCCAGCAGCCAGGTGCGGGACAGCGAGAATCAGCCCCAGCATTTT; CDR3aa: CASSQVRDSENQPQHF
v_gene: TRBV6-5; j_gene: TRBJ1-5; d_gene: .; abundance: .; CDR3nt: TGTGCCAGCGCCTCAGGTCCGGGGAATCAGCCCCAGCATTTT; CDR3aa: CASASGPGNQPQHF
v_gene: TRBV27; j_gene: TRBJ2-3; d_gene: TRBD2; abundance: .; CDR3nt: TGTGCCAGCAGCACGACTAGCTGGTACACAGATACGCAGTATTTT; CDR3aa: CASSTTSWYTDTQYF
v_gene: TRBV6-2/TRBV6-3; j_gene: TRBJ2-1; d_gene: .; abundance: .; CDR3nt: TGTGCCAGCAGCAAGAACAGTGGAGGGTACAATGAGCAGTTCTTC; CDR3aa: CASSKNSGGYNEQFF
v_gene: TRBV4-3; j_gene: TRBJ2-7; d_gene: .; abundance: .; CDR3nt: TGCGCCAGCAGCCAAGTCCGCGGCCCGCTTTACGAGCAGTACTTC; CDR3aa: CASSQVRGPLYEQYF
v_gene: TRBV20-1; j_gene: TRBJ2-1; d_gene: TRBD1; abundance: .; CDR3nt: TGCAGTGCTGACAGGGGCAATGAGCAGTTCTTC; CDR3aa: CSADRGNEQFF
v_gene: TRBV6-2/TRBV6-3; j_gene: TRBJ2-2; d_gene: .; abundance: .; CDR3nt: TGTGCCAGCAGTTACTCGGTCGGGAGTTCCGGGGAGCTGTTTTTT; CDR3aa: CASSYSVGSSGELFF
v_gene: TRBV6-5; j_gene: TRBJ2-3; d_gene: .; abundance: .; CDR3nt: TGTGCCAGCAGTTACGCGGGAAGCACAGATACGCAGTATTTT; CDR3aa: CASSYAGSTDTQYF
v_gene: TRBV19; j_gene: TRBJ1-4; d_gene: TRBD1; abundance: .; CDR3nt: TGTGCCAGCCGACAGGGGAATTACGAAAAACTGTTTTTT; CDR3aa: CASRQGNYEKLFF
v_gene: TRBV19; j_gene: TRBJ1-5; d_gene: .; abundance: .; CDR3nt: TGTGCCAGTCGACAGATAGGCCAGCCCCAGCATTTT; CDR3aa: CASRQIGQPQHF
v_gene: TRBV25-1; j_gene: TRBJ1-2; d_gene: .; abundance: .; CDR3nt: TGTGCCAGCAGTGCAACAACCCGGGGTGGCTACACCTTC; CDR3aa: CASSATTRGGYTF
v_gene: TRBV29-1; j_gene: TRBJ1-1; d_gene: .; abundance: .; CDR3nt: TGCAGCGTTGTTCGAGACATGAACACTGAAGCTTTCTTT; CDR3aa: CSVVRDMNTEAFF
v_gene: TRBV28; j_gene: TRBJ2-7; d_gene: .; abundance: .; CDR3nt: TGTGCCAGCAGGACACAGTCCTACGAGCAGTACTTC; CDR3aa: CASRTQSYEQYF
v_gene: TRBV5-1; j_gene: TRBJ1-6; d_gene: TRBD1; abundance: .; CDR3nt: TGCGCCAGCAGCGTGGACAGGGAGTATAATTCACCCCTCCACTTT; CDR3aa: CASSVDREYNSPLHF
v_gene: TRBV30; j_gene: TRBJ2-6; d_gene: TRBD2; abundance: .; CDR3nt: TGTGCCTGGAGTGCGGGAGGCTCCGGGGCCAACGTCCTGACTTTC; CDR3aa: CAWSAGGSGANVLTF
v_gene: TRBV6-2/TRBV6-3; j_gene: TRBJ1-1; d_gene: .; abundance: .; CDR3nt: TGTGCCAGCAGTTCCCCGAACAGGCTAGTAGAGAACACTGAAGCTTTCTTT; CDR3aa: CASSSPNRLVENTEAFF
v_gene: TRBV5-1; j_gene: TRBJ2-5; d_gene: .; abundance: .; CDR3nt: TGCGCCAGCAGCTTGGGACGTGACTACGAACAAGAGACCCAGTACTTC; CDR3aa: CASSLGRDYEQETQYF
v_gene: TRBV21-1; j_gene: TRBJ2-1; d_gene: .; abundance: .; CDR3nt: TGTGCCAGCAGCAAAAGCGCTAGCGGGAGCCCCGGGGGTGAGCAGTTCTTC; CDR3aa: CASSKSASGSPGGEQFF
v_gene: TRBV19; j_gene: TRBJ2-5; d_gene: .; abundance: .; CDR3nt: TGTGCCAGTAGTATGACCCAGGGTAGGGGAGAGACCCAGTACTTC; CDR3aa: CASSMTQGRGETQYF
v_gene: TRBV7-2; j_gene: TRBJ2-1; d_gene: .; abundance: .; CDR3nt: TGTGCCAGCAGCCGGGATGGGATCAATGAGCAGTTCTTC; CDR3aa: CASSRDGINEQFF
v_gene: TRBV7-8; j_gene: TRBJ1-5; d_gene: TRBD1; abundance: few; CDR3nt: TGTGCCAGCAGTCCCAGCCGCGGACAGGGACGTCATCAGCCCCAGCATTTT; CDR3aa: CASSPSRGQGRHQPQHF
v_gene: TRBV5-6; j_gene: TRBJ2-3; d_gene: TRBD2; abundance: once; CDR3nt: TGTGCCAGCAGCTCGGGACTAGCGGGACTCCCCCCCCCAGATACGCAGTATTTT; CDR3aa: CASSSGLAGLPPPDTQYF
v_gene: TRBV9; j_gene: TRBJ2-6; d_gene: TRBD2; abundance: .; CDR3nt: TGTGCCAGCAGCGTAGTTTCTGGGGTAGCGGGAGAGTTTGGGGCCAACGTCCTGACTTTC; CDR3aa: CASSVVSGVAGEFGANVLTF
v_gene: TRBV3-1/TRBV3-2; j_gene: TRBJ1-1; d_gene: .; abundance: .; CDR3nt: TGTGCCAGCAGCCAATACAGGGCTGAAGCTTTCTTT; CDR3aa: CASSQYRAEAFF
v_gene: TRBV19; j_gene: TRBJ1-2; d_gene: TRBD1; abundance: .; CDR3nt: TGTGCCAGTAGTATATTGGCTGACAGGGGAAATGGCTACACCTTC; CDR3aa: CASSILADRGNGYTF
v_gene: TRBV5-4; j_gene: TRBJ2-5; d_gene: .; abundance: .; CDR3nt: TGTGCCAGCAGCGCCGGGACACAAGAGACCCAGTACTTC; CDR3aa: CASSAGTQETQYF
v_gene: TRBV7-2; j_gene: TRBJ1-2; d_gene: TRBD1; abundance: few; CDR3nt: TGTGCCAGCAGCTCGACAGGGGCGAATGGCTACACCTTC; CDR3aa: CASSSTGANGYTF
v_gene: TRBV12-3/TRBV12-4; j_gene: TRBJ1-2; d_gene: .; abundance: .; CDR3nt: TGTGCCAGCAGCCAACAGGGTAACTATGGCTACACCTTC; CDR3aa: CASSQQGNYGYTF
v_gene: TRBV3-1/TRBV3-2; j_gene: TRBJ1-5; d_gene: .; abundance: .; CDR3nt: TGTGCCAGCAGCCAAGATCCCGCGGGGTCGGGGGGCCGACAGCCCCAGCATTTT; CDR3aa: CASSQDPAGSGGRQPQHF
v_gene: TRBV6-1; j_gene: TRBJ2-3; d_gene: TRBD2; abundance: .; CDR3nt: TGTGCCAGCAGTGAACGAACTAGCGGGGCGTACACAGATACGCAGTATTTT; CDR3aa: CASSERTSGAYTDTQYF
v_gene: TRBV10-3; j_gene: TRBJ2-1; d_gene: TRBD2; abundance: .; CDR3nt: TGTGCCATCAGTGAGCCTGGGGGAGGGCCTGTTAATGAGCAGTTCTTC; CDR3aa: CAISEPGGGPVNEQFF
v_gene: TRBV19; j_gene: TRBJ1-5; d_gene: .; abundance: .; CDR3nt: TGTGCCAGAGAGCGCCGCGGAAGAGCGCTTAAGAATCAGCCCCAGCATTTT; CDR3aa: CARERRGRALKNQPQHF
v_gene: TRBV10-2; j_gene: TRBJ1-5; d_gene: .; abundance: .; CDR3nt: TGCGCCAGCAGGGCCACAGGGTTTGGGCAGCCCCAGCATTTT; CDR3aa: CASRATGFGQPQHF
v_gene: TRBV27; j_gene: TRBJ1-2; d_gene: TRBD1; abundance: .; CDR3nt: TGTGCCAGCAGTTTATCCAGACAGGGGGGCGGAGGCTACACCTTC; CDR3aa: CASSLSRQGGGGYTF
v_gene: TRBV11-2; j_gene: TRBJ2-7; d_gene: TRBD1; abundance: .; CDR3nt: TGTGCCAGCAGCTTAGATCTTACAGGGGCGGGCCGATCCTACGAGCAGTACTTC; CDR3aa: CASSLDLTGAGRSYEQYF
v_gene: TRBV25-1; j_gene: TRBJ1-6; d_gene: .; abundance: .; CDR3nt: TGTGCCAGCAGTGATCCCAGGGTAGGGGATTCACCCCTCCACTTT; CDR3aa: CASSDPRVGDSPLHF
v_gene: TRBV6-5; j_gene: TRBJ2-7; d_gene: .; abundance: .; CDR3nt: TGTGCCTGCCTTGCAGCGAGCTCCTACGAGCAGTACTTC; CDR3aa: CACLAASSYEQYF
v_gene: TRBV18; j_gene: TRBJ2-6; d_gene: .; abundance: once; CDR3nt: TGTGCCAGCTCACTACAGGACTCTGGGGCCAACGTCCTGACTTTC; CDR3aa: CASSLQDSGANVLTF